These 29 T cell receptor beta chains came from one sample sequenced in a study of Graves' ophthalmopathy and Graves' hyperthyroidism. RNA transcripts yielded amplified TCR beta CDR3 regions. The first round was an RT-PCR with HTBI primers, and the second round was a multiplex PCR. TCRdb re-analysed the multiplex PCR reads in MiXCR, keeping a single row per CDR3 protein. In the table there are more than 1,000,000 distinct CDR3 sequences, 35% to 40% of which are singletons. The sample taken for sequencing was peripheral blood or thyroid tissue (not recorded which). These receptors originate from an adult man with Graves' hyperthyroidism.

This chain joins TRBV5-1 and TRBJ2-5; 8 bases are shared with TRBD1. CDR3 length equals 17 residues. The V segment lost 4 bases and the J segment 0 bases; nucleotides outside the gene matches: 11. Per germline, CDR1 SGHRS and CDR2 YFSETQ. This CDR3 is CASSGTGGGSYQETQYF. The CDR3 region has the DNA TGCGCCAGCAGCGGAACAGGGGGAGGATCGTACCAAGAGACCCAGTACTTC.

The chain joins TRBV27 to TRBJ1-5, with D uncertain. The CDR3 loop spans 13 amino acids. Germline V gene sequence: CDR1 MNHEY, CDR2 SMNVEV (reference sequence). The ends were cut back, 3 bases at V and 6 bases at J, with 9 bases in the middle. The CDR3 nucleotides are TGTGCCAGCAGTTTTGAGTTGGGTCAGCCCCAGCATTTT. Translating it yields CASSFELGQPQHF.

The V and J genes are TRBV19 and TRBJ1-2; D possibly corresponds to TRBD1 (5 bases). The CDR3 length is 14 residues. CDR1 is LNHDA, CDR2 SQIVND, per germline (reference sequence). The V end lost 4 bases, the J end lost 4 bases, and 13 bases lay between the germline ends. The CDR3 DNA reads TGTGCCAGTAGTAAGGAAGCGGGACCCTATGGCTACACCTTC. This translates into CASSKEAGPYGYTF.

This clonotype was seen at least ten times. The rearrangement links TRBV12-3 or TRBV12-4 to TRBJ2-7; possibly TRBD1 for D (7 bases). V dropped 6 bases and J dropped 2 bases, with 11 bases sitting between them. The CDR3 is 13 residues long. The CDR3 reads CASRRGQTYEQYF. The CDR3 DNA follows: TGTGCCAGCAGGCGGGGACAGACCTACGAGCAGTACTTC.

To note about this clonotype: This may come from a read error, since a much larger clone is one base off. The J gene is TRBJ2-5, the V gene TRBV20-1; TRBD2 is a possible D gene (5 bases). From germline, CDR1 is DFQATT and CDR2 SNEGSKA (reference sequence). The CDR3 totals 15 residues. Trimming took 1 base from V and 4 from J, leaving 16 bases between them. CDR3: CSARGGSGGLETQYF. CDR3 sequence (DNA): TGCAGTGCTAGAGGAGGGAGTGGTGGATTAGAGACCCAGTACTTC.

The rearrangement joins TRBV29-1 to TRBJ2-3; TRBD2 matches 9 bases. The CDR3 length is 18 residues. V trimming: 3 bases; J trimming: 5 bases; junction bases outside the gene matches: 18. CDR1 is SQVTM, CDR2 ANQGSEA, per germline. DNA for the CDR3: TGCAGCGTTGATGGAGAGTCTAGCGGGATTGATCGGGGAGATACGCAGTATTTT. Amino acids: CSVDGESSGIDRGDTQYF.

There are a few counts of this clonotype. The chain couples TRBV5-5 to TRBJ1-5; 7 bases are a match to TRBD1. This CDR3 is 14 amino acids long. The junction had 6 bases not matched to a gene; V was cut back by 3 bases and J by 6 bases. Germline V gene sequence: CDR1 SGHKS, CDR2 YYEKEE (reference sequence). The CDR3 sequence is CASSSTGKGQPQHF. Here the CDR3 DNA reads TGTGCCAGCAGCTCGACAGGGAAGGGTCAGCCCCAGCATTTT. Full variable domain (rest looked up from reference TRBV5-5 and TRBJ1-5): DAGVTQSPTHLIKTRGQQVTLRCSPISGHKSVSWYQQVLGQGPQFIFQYYEKEERGRGNFPDRFSARQFPNYSSELNVNALLLGDSALYLCASSSTGKGQPQHFGDGTRLSIL.

This clonotype appeared many times. This chain connects TRBV6-5 to TRBJ2-6, with D uncertain. The V gene lost 6 bases and the J gene lost 0 bases, with 6 bases spanning the gap. The CDR3 consists of 14 residues. Germline-derived CDR1 and CDR2 are MNHEY and SVGAGI. The CDR3 loop reads CASRRASGANVLTF. For the CDR3, the DNA is TGTGCCAGCAGACGCGCCTCTGGGGCCAACGTCCTGACTTTC.

The chain carries TRBV19 and TRBJ1-5; TRBD1 matches 9 bases. V lost 0 bases and J lost 5; bases outside the gene matches: 11. Germline V gene sequence: CDR1 LNHDA, CDR2 SQIVND (reference sequence). This CDR3 region has 18 residues. The CDR3 loop is CASSIDSGQGPGHQPQHF. Here the CDR3 DNA reads TGTGCCAGTAGTATAGATAGTGGACAGGGGCCGGGCCATCAGCCCCAGCATTTT.

About this clonotype: This may be a read error, as it is one base from a much larger clone. The chain is built from TRBV7-2 and TRBJ2-7; TRBD2 matches at 7 bases. The CDR3 has 15 amino acids. In germline, CDR1 is SGHTA, CDR2 FQGNSA. The ends lost 4 bases at V and 3 bases at J; junction bases unmatched: 9. The CDR3 DNA follows: TGTGCCAGCAGCTCCAGCTTGGGAGGGAACTACGAGCAGTACTTC. This gives the protein CASSSSLGGNYEQYF. Using reference TRBV7-2 and TRBJ2-7 for the parts outside the CDR3, the full variable domain is GAGVSQSPSNKVTEKGKDVELRCDPISGHTALYWYRQSLGQGLEFLIYFQGNSAPDKSGLPSDRFSAERTGGSVSTLTIQRTQQEDSAVYLCASSSSLGGNYEQYFGPGTRLTVT.

In this sample, this clonotype turned up many times. The chain has TRBV20-1 and TRBJ2-7, with D unclear. CDR1 is DFQATT, CDR2 SNEGSKA, per germline (reference sequence). The CDR3 has 12 amino acids. V was trimmed by 3 bases and J by 5 bases, leaving 11 bases between them. CDR3 residues: CSARVSWDEQYF. DNA of the CDR3: TGCAGTGCTAGGGTCTCTTGGGACGAGCAGTACTTC.

In its sample, this clonotype was seen many times. Germline and junction disagree at one end, which may indicate a read error. The chain joins TRBV4-1 to TRBJ2-7; TRBD1 agrees at 10 bases. The CDR3 loop spans 14 amino acids. Germline V lookup: CDR1 MGHRA, CDR2 YSYEKL. As DNA, the CDR3 is TGTGCCAGCAGCCAAGGACAGGGGGTCTACGAGCAGTACTTC. Translating gives CASSQGQGVYEQYF.

This clonotype showed up just a few times. The J gene is TRBJ1-3, the V gene TRBV19; D is unresolved. The CDR3 has 14 residues. In germline, CDR1 is LNHDA, CDR2 SQIVND (reference sequence). V was clipped by 7 bases and J by 3 bases, with 13 bases between them. The CDR3 bases are TGTGCCAGTACCCGAGACGGTCGTGGAAACACCATATATTTT. This translates into CASTRDGRGNTIYF.

The sample holds many counts of this clonotype. This chain connects TRBV20-1 to TRBJ2-7, with a weak D call TRBD1 (6 bases). V gave up 6 bases and J gave up 0 bases, with 15 bases separating them. CDR3 length equals 14 residues. Germline CDR1 and CDR2: DFQATT and SNEGSKA (reference sequence). CDR3 sequence (DNA): TGCAGTGCGAAGAGACAGGCCAGCTCCTACGAGCAGTACTTC. This gives the protein CSAKRQASSYEQYF.

Here the CDR3 DNA reads TGTGCCAGTAGTATGACAGAAAGCATGAACACTGAAGCTTTCTTT. Translating gives CASSMTESMNTEAFF. The chain recombines TRBV19 with TRBJ1-1; perhaps TRBD1 as D (5 bases). This CDR3 has 15 amino acids. Trimming removed 3 bases from V and 0 bases from J, with 11 bases in between. The germline V gene encodes CDR1 LNHDA and CDR2 SQIVND (reference sequence).

V gene TRBV10-3 combines with J gene TRBJ1-2; tentative D call: TRBD1 (6 bases). V gave up 8 bases and J gave up 2 bases, with 9 bases separating them. CDR1 and CDR2 from the germline V gene are ENHRY and SYGVKD. The CDR3 has 12 residues. CDR3 nucleotide sequence: TGTGCCATCGTAGGGACAAACTATGGCTACACCTTC. Its translation is CAIVGTNYGYTF.

At least ten counts were recorded for this clonotype. The J gene is TRBJ2-7, the V gene TRBV7-9; TRBD1 aligns across 7 bases. V shed 5 bases, J shed 3 bases, and the junction held 10 bases outside the gene matches. Germline values: CDR1 SEHNR, CDR2 FQNEAQ (reference sequence). The CDR3 has 15 amino acids. The CDR3 nucleotides are TGTGCCAGCAGCCCCTCCGGGACAGAAAACTACGAGCAGTACTTC. This sequence encodes CASSPSGTENYEQYF.

This clonotype was observed many times. This chain joins TRBV25-1 and TRBJ1-1; TRBD1 is a possible D gene (6 bases). V was clipped by 6 bases and J by 0 bases, with 14 bases between them. This CDR3 comprises 15 residues. Germline lookup yields CDR1 MGHDK and CDR2 SYGVNS. CDR3 residues: CASSPGHLMNTEAFF. The CDR3 coding sequence is TGTGCCAGCAGCCCGGGACACCTCATGAACACTGAAGCTTTCTTT.

This chain uses TRBV20-1 with TRBJ1-4; D possibly corresponds to TRBD1 (5 bases). The CDR3 is 13 amino acids. Germline V gives CDR1 DFQATT, CDR2 SNEGSKA (reference sequence). Trimming shortened V by 1 base and J by 9 bases, and 12 bases separated the two germline ends. The CDR3 nucleotides read TGCAGTGCTAGAGGTCCCGCAGGGAAAAAACTGTTTTTT. Translated: CSARGPAGKKLFF.

This clonotype showed up just a few times. The gene calls are TRBV6-6 and TRBJ1-1, with D hard to call. The CDR3 covers 12 residues. CDR1 and CDR2 (germline): MNHNY, SVGAGI (reference sequence). V lost 7 bases and J 1 base, leaving 7 bases between the germline ends. CDR3 DNA sequence: TGTGCCAGCAAAGCGGGGAACACTGAAGCTTTCTTT. Amino acids: CASKAGNTEAFF.

The chain is built from TRBV5-6 and TRBJ2-5, with a possible D match to TRBD2 (5 bases). The germline gives CDR1 SGHDT, CDR2 YYEEEE. Trimming stripped 1 base from V and 3 bases from J, with 13 bases between. This CDR3 has 15 residues. The CDR3 spells CASSLPGIPKETQYF. The DNA of the CDR3 is TGTGCCAGCAGCTTGCCCGGGATCCCGAAAGAGACCCAGTACTTC.

This clonotype was found a few times. The V and J genes are TRBV7-9 and TRBJ2-3; 8 bases are a match to TRBD1. J gave up 2 bases and V 1 base, and 11 bases lay outside the gene matches. Germline V lookup: CDR1 SEHNR, CDR2 FQNEAQ (reference sequence). This CDR3 is 18 amino acids long. For the CDR3, the DNA is TGTGCCAGCAGCTTAGAGTGGACAGGGACAACCGACACAGATACGCAGTATTTT. This encodes CASSLEWTGTTDTDTQYF.

The table lists this clonotype with many counts. The chain carries TRBV12-3 or TRBV12-4 and TRBJ1-2, with a tentative D call TRBD1 (6 bases). The V end lost 3 bases, the J end lost 8 bases, and 16 bases lay between the germline ends. The CDR3 runs to 14 residues. Here the CDR3 reads CASSFSRGARGYTF. CDR3 bases: TGTGCCAGCAGTTTCAGCCGGGGGGCAAGAGGCTACACCTTC.

The genes are TRBV5-1 and TRBJ1-1; D not certain. Between the trimmed V and J ends, which lost 3 bases and 2 bases, there was a span of 8 bases. There are 13 residues in the CDR3. Germline lookup yields CDR1 SGHRS and CDR2 YFSETQ. Written as DNA, the CDR3 is TGCGCCAGCAGCTCCCTACACAACACTGAAGCTTTCTTT. Amino acids: CASSSLHNTEAFF.

This clonotype came up a few times. This chain connects TRBV12-3 or TRBV12-4 to TRBJ1-5; D gene unclear. This CDR3 comprises 16 residues. V was clipped by 3 bases and J by 0 bases, with 12 bases between them. The CDR3, as DNA: TGTGCCAGCAGTTTTTCGGAAGGGTCTAGCAATCAGCCCCAGCATTTT. It encodes CASSFSEGSSNQPQHF.

In this sample, this clonotype turned up many times. The chain links TRBV5-6 to TRBJ1-2; D gene unclear. CDR3 length equals 14 residues. Between the trimmed V and J ends, which lost 4 bases and 8 bases, there was a span of 18 bases. Germline lookup yields CDR1 SGHDT and CDR2 YYEEEE. The CDR3 loop reads CASSIGRVVRGYTF. The CDR3 DNA is TGTGCCAGCAGCATAGGGCGGGTAGTACGCGGCTACACCTTC.

A remark on this clonotype: A much larger clone differs by one base, so this may be a read error. Since no conserved phenylalanine or tryptophan closes the CDR3, a read error is the likely cause. The chain combines TRBV10-3 with TRBJ1-6, with unresolved D. Trimming took 10 bases from V and 3 from J, leaving 7 bases between them. The germline CDR1 and CDR2 sequences are ENHRY and SYGVKD. The CDR3 sequence is 12 residues long. The CDR3 DNA follows: TGTGCCAGCAACGACTATAATTCACCCCTCCACTGT. Protein product: CASNDYNSPLHC.

This chain uses TRBV11-1 with TRBJ2-7; weak D call: TRBD1 (6 bases). Deletions cut 5 bases from V and 2 bases from J, with 16 bases between. CDR1 and CDR2 (germline): SGHAT, FQDESV (reference sequence). The CDR3 covers 15 residues. CDR3 amino acids: CASSMHRVRAYEQYF. As DNA, the CDR3 is TGTGCCAGCAGCATGCACAGGGTAAGGGCCTACGAGCAGTACTTC.

V gene TRBV2 combines with J gene TRBJ1-2, with D unclear. There are 13 residues in the CDR3. Trimming pared 0 bases from V and 7 bases from J, leaving 9 bases between. CDR1 and CDR2 from the germline V gene are SNHLY and FYNNEI. DNA for the CDR3: TGTGCCAGCAGTGAAGCGCTCGATGCTGGCTACACCTTC. Translating it yields CASSEALDAGYTF.